Following are 17 T cell receptor beta chains from one sample sequenced in a study of neoadjuvant anti-PD-1 for oral cavity cancer. Profiled with immunoSEQ multiplex PCR; TCRdb holds only in-frame clones, not every one. The sample holds around 13,000 clones, over 60% seen once. Material: PBMCs, obtained before nivolumab (anti-PD-1) treatment. The receptors stem from a person aged 40 to 85 with oral cavity squamous cell carcinoma.

The chain has TRBV13 and TRBJ1-3; D remains ambiguous. CDR3 size: 14 residues. Trimming removed 7 bases at V and 3 bases at J, with 13 bases between. The germline CDR1 and CDR2 sequences are PRHDT and FYEKMQ (reference sequence). The CDR3 sequence is CASTSGRGGNTIYF. In DNA form, the CDR3 reads TGTGCCAGCACCTCTGGGAGAGGTGGAAACACCATATATTTT.

The J gene is TRBJ2-4, the V gene TRBV6-6; 7 bases line up with TRBD1. Germline assignment: CDR1 MNHNY and CDR2 SVGAGI (reference sequence). The trim removed 6 bases at V and 2 bases at J, leaving 7 bases unmatched. CDR3 length: 15 residues. As DNA, the CDR3 is TGTGCCAGCAGCTCCGACAGGGCCACCAAAAACATTCAGTACTTC. This encodes CASSSDRATKNIQYF.

In its sample, this clone was seen a few times. This rearrangement joins TRBV6-1 to TRBJ2-2; tentatively, D is TRBD1 (6 bases). Trimming removed 7 bases at V and 1 base at J, with 10 bases between. The CDR3 contains 14 residues. Germline CDR1 is MNHNS and CDR2 is SASEGT. CDR3 in DNA: TGTGCCAGCATCCTGACAGGGAACACCGGGGAGCTGTTTTTT. Amino acids: CASILTGNTGELFF.

The chain carries TRBV6-5 and TRBJ1-6; D is possibly TRBD1 (5 bases). The germline V gene encodes CDR1 MNHEY and CDR2 SVGAGI. The CDR3 covers 13 residues. Trimming removed 8 bases at V and 8 bases at J, with 13 bases between. CDR3 protein: CASRRGGDSPLHF. The CDR3 bases are TGTGCCAGCCGGAGGGGCGGAGATTCACCCCTCCACTTT.

V usage is TRBV7-2 and J usage is TRBJ2-2; 7 bases align to TRBD1. The CDR3 extends over 16 amino acids. Germline assignment: CDR1 SGHTA and CDR2 FQGNSA. The V gene end was trimmed by 5 bases and the J gene end by 2 bases; junction bases not matched to a gene: 8. The CDR3 spells CASSPERGLNTGELFF. In nucleotides, the CDR3 is TGTGCCAGCAGCCCCGAGAGGGGGCTTAACACCGGGGAGCTGTTTTTT.

The gene calls are TRBV6-5 and TRBJ1-1; TRBD1 is a possible D gene (6 bases). The CDR3 length is 12 residues. Germline V CDR1 and CDR2: MNHEY, SVGAGI. V was clipped by 4 bases and J by 6 bases, with 9 bases between them. The CDR3 loop is CASSSGTSEAFF. CDR3 coding DNA: TGTGCCAGCAGTTCCGGGACATCTGAAGCTTTCTTT.

The gene calls are TRBV14 and TRBJ2-1; 7 positions agree with TRBD2. After removal of 4 bases from V and 4 bases from J, the junction contained 7 bases not matched to a gene. This CDR3 spans 15 amino acids. Germline assignment: CDR1 SGHDN and CDR2 FVKESK. The CDR3 protein is CASSPTGLQYNEQFF. DNA of the CDR3: TGTGCCAGCAGCCCCACGGGACTACAGTACAATGAGCAGTTCTTC.

Here the CDR3 reads CAGAGTVLNEQFF. The CDR3 nucleotides read TGTGCCGGTGCGGGGACAGTGTTAAATGAGCAGTTCTTC. J is TRBJ2-1 and V is TRBV30; TRBD1 is a possible D gene (7 bases). CDR3 length equals 13 residues. V gave up 8 bases and J gave up 7 bases, with 18 bases separating them. Germline assignment: CDR1 GTSNPN and CDR2 SVGIG (reference sequence).

The chain links TRBV9 to TRBJ2-7; D may be TRBD1 (6 bases). This CDR3 region has 14 residues. The germline V gene encodes CDR1 SGDLS and CDR2 YYNGEE. Trimming shortened V by 3 bases and J by 0 bases, and 10 bases separated the two germline ends. CDR3 sequence reads: CASSEGVSSYEQYF. CDR3 sequence (DNA): TGTGCCAGCAGCGAGGGGGTGAGCTCCTACGAGCAGTACTTC.

The sample holds one count of this clone. This chain links TRBV15 with TRBJ2-5; TRBD1 matches at 8 bases. The CDR3 is made up of 14 amino acids. After removal of 7 bases from V and 2 bases from J, the junction contained 6 bases not matched to a gene. Germline assignment: CDR1 LNHNV and CDR2 YYDKDF (reference sequence). In DNA form, the CDR3 reads TGTGCCACCACTACCGGGACAGGTCAAGAGACCCAGTACTTC. It is translated as CATTTGTGQETQYF.

The chain employs TRBV18 and TRBJ1-3, with D hard to call. Trimming cost V 1 base and J 10 bases, with 8 bases left between them. This CDR3 contains 12 residues. Germline-derived CDR1 and CDR2 are KGHSH and LQKENI. The CDR3 coding sequence is TGTGCCAGCTCACCACTTGAGTCGACCATATATTTT. Its translation: CASSPLESTIYF.

This chain links TRBV6-5 with TRBJ1-3; D not resolved. The CDR3 is made up of 14 amino acids. Germline V gives CDR1 MNHEY, CDR2 SVGAGI. V shed 4 bases and J shed 4 bases, with 11 bases lying between them. DNA of the CDR3: TGTGCCAGCAGTTCAATTGTCTCCGGAAACACCATATATTTT. Amino acid sequence: CASSSIVSGNTIYF.

V is TRBV10-2 and J is TRBJ2-1, with D perhaps assigned TRBD1 or TRBD2 (5 bases each). V lost 4 bases to trimming and J lost 7 bases, with 11 bases between them. CDR3 length: 13 amino acids. Per the germline V gene, CDR1 is WSHSY and CDR2 is SAAADI. The CDR3 DNA is TGCGCCAGCAGTGCCCTCGGGGCGAATGAGCAGTTCTTC. Amino acid sequence: CASSALGANEQFF.

This clone showed up just a few times. V is TRBV4-1 and J is TRBJ2-5, with D possibly called TRBD1 or TRBD2 (5 bases each). Germline CDR1 is MGHRA and CDR2 is YSYEKL. V lost 3 bases and J 0 bases, leaving 14 bases between the germline ends. The CDR3 length is 16 residues. The CDR3 here is CASSHRGRKNQETQYF. The DNA for the CDR3 is TGCGCCAGCAGCCATAGGGGACGGAAGAACCAAGAGACCCAGTACTTC.

The chain joins TRBV19 to TRBJ1-6, with a possible D match to TRBD1 (6 bases). The CDR3 contains 18 residues. CDR1 LNHDA and CDR2 SQIVND come from the germline V gene (reference sequence). V lost 5 bases to trimming and J lost 15 bases, with 32 bases between them. CDR3 loop: CASSGRGLGTNYRLDLHF. In DNA, the CDR3 is TGTGCCAGTAGTGGCAGGGGTTTGGGGACCAACTATCGACTCGACCTCCACTTT. Combining the CDR3 with reference TRBV19 and TRBJ1-6 gives the whole variable domain DGGITQSPKYLFRKEGQNVTLSCEQNLNHDAMYWYRQDPGQGLRLIYYSQIVNDFQKGDIAEGYSVSREKKESFPLTVTSAQKNPTAFYLCASSGRGLGTNYRLDLHFGNGTRLTVT.

The J gene is TRBJ1-5, the V gene TRBV2; D is uncertain. Germline values: CDR1 SNHLY, CDR2 FYNNEI. V was shortened by 4 bases and J by 4 bases, with 8 bases between the two germline ends. CDR3 length equals 13 residues. The CDR3 DNA reads TGTGCCAGCAGTGTCGACGGGAATCAGCCCCAGCATTTT. The encoded protein is CASSVDGNQPQHF.

This rearrangement joins TRBV28 to TRBJ1-5; 7 nucleotides line up with TRBD1. Germline CDR1 is MDHEN and CDR2 is SYDVKM. The CDR3 loop spans 15 amino acids. The J segment lost 3 bases and the V segment lost 10 bases, leaving 12 bases of the junction unmatched. The CDR3 here is CATASPGGANQPQHF. The CDR3, as DNA: TGTGCCACAGCATCTCCAGGGGGGGCCAATCAGCCCCAGCATTTT.